A single sample gave rise to the 23 T cell receptor beta chains below, sequenced in a study of cytomegalovirus exposure and HLA in healthy donors. Vbeta (60) and Jbeta (13) primers were used in the PCR. The data were produced by immunoSEQ multiplex PCR, yet TCRdb's version contains in-frame clones alone and is incomplete. The sample lists more than 95,000 clones, approximately 69% occurring once. Input material: PBMCs. These receptors were obtained from a man between 40 and 49 years old in good health and CMV-seropositive.

The chain links TRBV5-1 to TRBJ2-3, with 7 bases identical to TRBD2. This CDR3 contains 15 residues. CDR1 is SGHRS, CDR2 YFSETQ, per germline. After removal of 4 bases from V and 0 bases from J, the junction contained 5 bases not matched to a gene. This CDR3 is CASSSGTSSTDTQYF. The CDR3 DNA follows: TGCGCCAGCAGCAGCGGGACTTCCAGCACAGATACGCAGTATTTT.

V usage is TRBV19 and J usage is TRBJ2-1; D is unresolved. From germline, CDR1 is LNHDA and CDR2 SQIVND (reference sequence). This CDR3 spans 15 amino acids. V gave up 3 bases and J gave up 2 bases, with 11 bases separating them. The CDR3: CASSIHSRTYNEQFF. In DNA, the CDR3 is TGTGCCAGTAGTATTCACTCTAGAACCTACAATGAGCAGTTCTTC.

The rearrangement links TRBV5-8 to TRBJ1-1; D may be TRBD1 (6 bases). CDR1 and CDR2 from the germline V gene are SGHTS and YDEGEE. The CDR3 loop spans 16 amino acids. V dropped 4 bases and J dropped 6 bases, with 22 bases sitting between them. CDR3 in amino acids: CASSPKTGAYGAEAFF. The CDR3 bases are TGTGCCAGCAGCCCTAAGACAGGAGCGTATGGGGCTGAAGCTTTCTTT.

For this clone: One end of the junction fails to match germline, which may point to a read error. This chain connects TRBV7-7 to TRBJ2-3, with 10 bases that match TRBD1. CDR3 length equals 17 residues. Germline V gene lookup returns CDR1 SSHAT and CDR2 FNYEAQ (reference sequence). The CDR3 spells CASSLGTGAHPADTQYF. The CDR3 nucleotides are TGTGCTAGCAGCTTAGGGACAGGGGCCCATCCCGCAGATACGCAGTATTTT.

This clone came up a few times. This chain links TRBV7-2 with TRBJ2-3, with TRBD2 matching 10 bases. The germline CDR1 and CDR2 sequences are SGHTA and FQGNSA. V was pared by 5 bases and J by 0 bases, with 5 bases of the junction left unmatched. This CDR3 is 16 amino acids long. This CDR3 reads CASSPGLAYSTDTQYF. The CDR3 nucleotides are TGTGCCAGCAGCCCGGGACTAGCGTATAGCACAGATACGCAGTATTTT.

The chain has TRBV9 and TRBJ2-3; 7 bases align to TRBD1. The germline V gene encodes CDR1 SGDLS and CDR2 YYNGEE. The CDR3 runs 16 residues. Trimming took 0 bases from V and 2 from J; bases not matched to a gene: 6. The CDR3 region has the DNA TGTGCCAGCAGCGTAGCGGGGACAGCCTCCACAGATACGCAGTATTTT. It translates to CASSVAGTASTDTQYF.

This clone occurred once. The V gene is TRBV11-3, the J gene TRBJ2-5, with a weak D call TRBD1 (6 bases). V was cut by 5 bases and J by 4 bases, with 11 bases left in between. From germline, CDR1 is SGHNT and CDR2 YENEEA. The CDR3 contains 13 residues. CDR3 nucleotides: TGTGCCAGCAGCATTCGAGGGGGAGAGACCCAGTACTTC. Protein product: CASSIRGGETQYF.

This clone was picked up a small number of times. V is TRBV9 and J is TRBJ1-2; 9 positions agree with TRBD1. CDR3 length: 15 residues. Germline V CDR1 and CDR2: SGDLS, YYNGEE. With V trimmed by 4 bases and J by 4 bases, 8 bases remained unmatched. This CDR3 is CASSPEDRGVYGYTF. CDR3 bases: TGTGCCAGCAGCCCAGAGGACAGGGGAGTCTATGGCTACACCTTC.

This clone showed up just a few times. This chain connects TRBV30 to TRBJ1-2, with D uncertain. Germline-derived CDR1 and CDR2 are GTSNPN and SVGIG (reference sequence). V was cut by 2 bases and J by 0 bases, with 7 bases left in between. This CDR3 spans 13 amino acids. CDR3 region: CAWSRGANYGYTF. CDR3 nucleotides: TGTGCCTGGAGTAGAGGTGCTAACTATGGCTACACCTTC.

The chain recombines TRBV5-1 with TRBJ2-3; D remains ambiguous. V was pared by 0 bases and J by 2 bases, with 10 bases between. The germline CDR1 and CDR2 sequences are SGHRS and YFSETQ. The CDR3 extends over 15 amino acids. CDR3 coding DNA: TGCGCCAGCAGCTTGGAACGACAAGTCACAGATACGCAGTATTTT. As protein: CASSLERQVTDTQYF. Together with reference TRBV5-1 and TRBJ2-3, the CDR3 gives the full variable domain: KAGVTQTPRYLIKTRGQQVTLSCSPISGHRSVSWYQQTPGQGLQFLFEYFSETQRNKGNFPGRFSGRQFSNSRSEMNVSTLELGDSALYLCASSLERQVTDTQYFGPGTRLTVL.

This chain uses TRBV9 with TRBJ2-5, with a weak D call TRBD2 (7 bases). The DNA end lines up better with TRBJ2-7; the J call may be wrong. This CDR3 is built from 15 residues. The germline CDR1 and CDR2 sequences are SGDLS and YYNGEE. CDR3: CASSPPGGGDYEQYF. The CDR3 DNA sequence: TGTGCCAGCAGCCCCCCGGGGGGCGGGGACTACGAGCAGTACTTC.

This chain links TRBV10-1 with TRBJ1-4; the match to TRBD1 covers 7 bases. Looked up from germline, CDR1 is WNHNN and CDR2 is SYGVQD (reference sequence). This CDR3 is 14 amino acids long. V was pared by 6 bases and J by 3 bases, with 4 bases of the junction left unmatched. The CDR3 loop reads CASRTGRANEKLFF. CDR3 nucleotides: TGCGCCAGCAGGACAGGGCGGGCTAATGAAAAACTGTTTTTT.

V gene TRBV7-2 combines with J gene TRBJ2-5; D perhaps matches TRBD1 (5 bases). There are 14 residues in the CDR3. V lost 3 bases to trimming and J lost 2 bases, with 10 bases between them. Looked up from germline, CDR1 is SGHTA and CDR2 is FQGNSA. The chain's CDR3 is CASSLGRQQETQYF. The DNA for the CDR3 is TGTGCCAGCAGCTTGGGGCGGCAACAAGAGACCCAGTACTTC.

The gene calls are TRBV6-6 and TRBJ2-3; 7 positions match TRBD2. Germline V gene data show CDR1 as MNHNY and CDR2 as SVGAGI (reference sequence). Unmatched junction bases numbered 14, after V lost 5 bases and J lost 6 bases. The CDR3 runs to 16 residues. This chain's CDR3 is CASSPRGGSYLDTQYF. The CDR3 nucleotides read TGTGCCAGCAGTCCCCGCGGCGGGAGTTATTTGGATACGCAGTATTTT.

The genes are TRBV19 and TRBJ1-1, with D maybe TRBD1 (6 bases). The V gene's germline CDR1 is LNHDA and CDR2 SQIVND (reference sequence). The V gene lost 4 bases and the J gene lost 5 bases, with 11 bases spanning the gap. This CDR3 spans 13 amino acids. Written as DNA, the CDR3 is TGTGCCAGTAGTAAAACAGGGCTTACTGAAGCTTTCTTT. Amino acid sequence: CASSKTGLTEAFF.

The chain employs TRBV19 and TRBJ2-5, with 10 bases matching TRBD1. This CDR3 is built from 17 residues. Germline trimming cut 5 bases from V and 3 bases from J; bases unmatched to any gene: 12. Looked up from germline, CDR1 is LNHDA and CDR2 is SQIVND (reference sequence). This CDR3 reads CASSSDRGSKREETQYF. The CDR3 coding sequence is TGTGCCAGTAGTTCGGACAGGGGGAGTAAGAGGGAAGAGACCCAGTACTTC.

This clone was counted a few times. CDR3 sequence: CASSQVTGRYF. CDR3 in DNA: TGTGCCAGCAGCCAAGTGACAGGAAGGTACTTC. This chain uses TRBV11-2 with TRBJ2-7, with TRBD1 as a possible D gene (6 bases). Germline V CDR1 and CDR2: SGHAT, FQNNGV. Between the trimmed V and J ends, which lost 5 bases and 12 bases, there was a span of 14 bases. This CDR3 has 11 residues.

The chain carries TRBV6-1 and TRBJ1-1, with TRBD1 identical over 7 bases. The germline V gene has CDR1 MNHNS and CDR2 SASEGT. Trimming took 5 bases from V and 2 from J; bases not matched to a gene: 2. This CDR3 region has 13 residues. CDR3 bases: TGTGCCAGCAGTTGGACAGGAAACACTGAAGCTTTCTTT. This gives the protein CASSWTGNTEAFF.

The rearrangement uses TRBV6-5 and TRBJ1-1; the D gene is possibly TRBD1 (5 bases). CDR1 and CDR2 (germline): MNHEY, SVGAGI. This CDR3 is 12 amino acids long. V was cut by 5 bases and J by 5 bases, with 9 bases left in between. CDR3: CASSEPGTEAFF. CDR3 nucleotides: TGTGCCAGCAGTGAACCAGGGACTGAAGCTTTCTTT.

In this sample, this clone turned up a few times. The chain is built from TRBV28 and TRBJ1-2; D may be TRBD1 (6 bases). The CDR3 sequence is 12 residues long. Looked up from germline, CDR1 is MDHEN and CDR2 is SYDVKM. The V end was cut by 8 bases, the J end by 4 bases, with 11 bases between. The CDR3 nucleotides read TGTGCCAGCTGGACAGACGCCTATGGCTACACCTTC. Translation gives CASWTDAYGYTF.

The chain is built from TRBV6-1 and TRBJ2-7, with D possibly matching TRBD2 (5 bases). Germline assignment: CDR1 MNHNS and CDR2 SASEGT. The CDR3 runs to 15 residues. The V end lost 1 base, the J end lost 4 bases, and 14 bases lay between the germline ends. The CDR3 coding sequence is TGTGCCAGCAGTGAAGGGAGGAAGATAGGGTACGAGCAGTACTTC. As protein: CASSEGRKIGYEQYF.

This chain connects TRBV6-4 to TRBJ2-1; D gene uncertain. Germline CDR1 is MRHNA and CDR2 is SNTAGT. V dropped 6 bases and J dropped 5 bases, with 8 bases sitting between them. The CDR3 totals 12 residues. The CDR3 coding sequence is TGTGCCAGCAGGGATACTAACAATGAGCAGTTCTTC. Protein sequence: CASRDTNNEQFF.

This clone has more than one count but fewer than ten. The chain uses TRBV6-6 and TRBJ1-2; 9 bases agree with TRBD1. The CDR3 sequence is 16 residues long. Per germline, CDR1 MNHNY and CDR2 SVGAGI (reference sequence). V shed 5 bases and J 6 bases; nucleotides not matched to a gene: 13. CDR3: CASSASGTGSLDGYTF. Here the CDR3 DNA reads TGTGCCAGCAGTGCATCCGGGACAGGGAGTTTAGATGGCTACACCTTC.